This T cell receptor (beta chain) was identified in a study of regulatory T cells in long-lasting Graves disease. Study observations and caveats: Gene preferences differed: TRBV28, TRBJ1-2, TRBJ2-5 in persistent cases.

This clonotype has ten or more counts. Its antigen is unidentified. Time point of the sample: newly diagnosed GD, antithyroid drugs for less than 3 months. PBMC RNA was the source of the TCR library. J was trimmed by 0 bases and V by 2 bases; bases with no gene match: 2. The CDR3 spans 14 residues. CDR1 is GTSNPN, CDR2 SVGIG, per germline (reference sequence). Building the TCR beta libraries relied on iRepertoire HTBI primers, and CDR3 regions underwent Arm-PCR. TCRdb used MiXCR to reprocess the multiplex PCR reads, holding one entry per CDR3 protein. The table includes 200,000 to 250,000 distinct CDR3 sequences, approximately 19% detected once. The sample was also linked to a second study, of T cells in Graves' hyperthyroidism and ophthalmopathy. Turning to that study: Absent ophthalmopathy progression within 18 months defined stable Graves' hyperthyroidism. Patients aged 18 to 65 with hyperthyroidism were newly diagnosed, with duration under 2 months. Exclusion of a patient resulted from uncontrolled infection, other autoimmune disease, pregnancy or lactation.

The TCR was taken from a woman aged 30 to 39 with Graves disease. The V call is TRBV30, the J call TRBJ2-3; TRBD2 agrees at 7 bases. This sample comprised peripheral blood mononuclear cells (PBMCs), obtained at new diagnosis, from a patient treated with antithyroid drugs. In DNA, the CDR3 is TGTGCCTGGAGTAGACTAGCTAGCACAGATACGCAGTATTTT. It encodes CAWSRLASTDTQYF.